This passage covers 29 T cell receptor beta chains from one sample sequenced in a study of blood T cell repertoires in COVID-19. Repertoires were generated with immunoSEQ multiplex PCR, while TCRdb's copy carries only in-frame clones and drops some. The sample holds 120,000 to 150,000 clones, roughly 90% seen once. Sequencing was carried out using peripheral blood. These receptors all stem from a man in his fifties with active or convalescent COVID-19.

The chain uses TRBV2 and TRBJ1-4; D remains unclear. The V end lost 3 bases, the J end lost 6 bases, and 8 bases lay between the germline ends. Germline V gene sequence: CDR1 SNHLY, CDR2 FYNNEI. The CDR3 contains 13 residues. CDR3 sequence: CASSDTLDEKLFF. Written as DNA, the CDR3 is TGTGCCAGCAGTGATACCCTAGATGAAAAACTGTTTTTT.

The genes are TRBV29-1 and TRBJ2-1; 8 bases match TRBD2. Per the germline V gene, CDR1 is SQVTM and CDR2 is ANQGSEA. The ends lost 3 bases at V and 4 bases at J; junction bases unmatched: 5. The CDR3 runs to 14 residues. The CDR3 sequence is CSVEASGLYNEQFF. CDR3 nucleotide sequence: TGCAGCGTTGAGGCTAGCGGGCTTTACAATGAGCAGTTCTTC.

Only one count was recorded for this clone. This rearrangement joins TRBV5-1 to TRBJ2-7; D perhaps matches TRBD1 (5 bases). V was clipped by 0 bases and J by 1 base, with 11 bases between them. This CDR3 spans 15 amino acids. Germline V gene sequence: CDR1 SGHRS, CDR2 YFSETQ. The CDR3 reads CASSLAGTGSYEQYF. In DNA form, the CDR3 reads TGCGCCAGCAGCTTGGCCGGAACAGGATCCTACGAGCAGTACTTC. Full variable domain (remainder filled in from reference TRBV5-1 and TRBJ2-7): KAGVTQTPRYLIKTRGQQVTLSCSPISGHRSVSWYQQTPGQGLQFLFEYFSETQRNKGNFPGRFSGRQFSNSRSEMNVSTLELGDSALYLCASSLAGTGSYEQYFGPGTRLTVT.

V gene TRBV6-5 combines with J gene TRBJ2-7, with TRBD1 as a possible D gene (6 bases). The germline gives CDR1 MNHEY, CDR2 SVGAGI. V lost 8 bases and J lost 5, with 13 bases in between. The CDR3 runs 12 residues. CDR3 sequence: CASSRTAHEQYF. Here the CDR3 DNA reads TGTGCCAGCTCCCGGACAGCCCACGAGCAGTACTTC.

This clone occurred once. The gene calls are TRBV24-1 and TRBJ2-3, with 7 bases that match TRBD1. Losses at the gene ends were 3 bases for V and 0 bases for J; bases not matched to a gene: 8. Germline loops: CDR1 KGHDR, CDR2 SFDVKD. This CDR3 is 17 amino acids long. CDR3 sequence reads: CATSDGGQLLSTDTQYF. DNA of the CDR3: TGTGCCACCAGTGATGGGGGACAGTTACTTAGCACAGATACGCAGTATTTT.

This clone has just one count. This chain joins TRBV7-9 and TRBJ2-2, with TRBD1 matching over 10 bases. V was pared by 6 bases and J by 6 bases, with 7 bases of the junction left unmatched. CDR3 size: 15 residues. Germline V gives CDR1 SEHNR, CDR2 FQNEAQ (reference sequence). This chain's CDR3 is CASRSPGTGAGELFF. The CDR3 DNA sequence: TGTGCCAGCAGGTCACCGGGGACAGGGGCCGGGGAGCTGTTTTTT.

The V gene is TRBV7-2, the J gene TRBJ2-7, with TRBD1 as a possible D gene (5 bases). The CDR3 sequence is 12 residues long. Per germline, CDR1 SGHTA and CDR2 FQGNSA. V was shortened by 4 bases and J by 10 bases, with 14 bases between the two germline ends. The CDR3 here is CASSYGQVGQYF. In nucleotides, the CDR3 is TGTGCCAGCAGCTATGGACAAGTAGGTCAGTACTTC.

The V and J genes are TRBV28 and TRBJ1-5; weak D call: TRBD1 (5 bases). V was trimmed by 5 bases and J by 4 bases, leaving 12 bases between them. The CDR3 has 14 residues. CDR1 is MDHEN, CDR2 SYDVKM, per germline. In DNA form, the CDR3 reads TGTGCCAGCAGTCCACAGGAGCTAAATCAGCCCCAGCATTTT. Amino acid sequence: CASSPQELNQPQHF.

This chain links TRBV11-2 with TRBJ2-5; D call uncertain. V was cut by 5 bases and J by 1 base, with 11 bases left in between. This CDR3 has 14 residues. Germline V gives CDR1 SGHAT, CDR2 FQNNGV. The CDR3 protein is CASSVTEAQETQYF. The DNA of the CDR3 is TGTGCCAGCAGCGTAACAGAAGCCCAAGAGACCCAGTACTTC.

This clone was seen a single time. This chain connects TRBV11-2 to TRBJ2-7; a weak D match, TRBD2 (6 bases). Trimming pared 6 bases from V and 0 bases from J, leaving 12 bases between. The germline V gene encodes CDR1 SGHAT and CDR2 FQNNGV. This CDR3 spans 14 amino acids. DNA for the CDR3: TGTGCCAGCAGGCGGGACCCACGCTCCTACGAGCAGTACTTC. It is translated as CASRRDPRSYEQYF.

The V and J genes are TRBV4-1 and TRBJ2-7, with 10 positions matching TRBD2. Losses at the gene ends were 1 base for V and 2 bases for J; bases not matched to a gene: 5. The CDR3 is 16 amino acids. The germline CDR1 and CDR2 sequences are MGHRA and YSYEKL. CDR3 sequence: CASSQAGLAGAYEQYF. The CDR3, as DNA: TGCGCCAGCAGCCAAGCTGGTCTAGCGGGAGCCTACGAGCAGTACTTC.

The chain employs TRBV28 and TRBJ1-6, with 7 bases identical to TRBD1. The CDR3 length is 16 residues. CDR1 and CDR2 (germline): MDHEN, SYDVKM. V was clipped by 5 bases and J by 0 bases; unmatched bases: 4. The CDR3 sequence: CASSPRTGSYNSPLHF. The CDR3 bases are TGTGCCAGCAGTCCCAGGACAGGCTCCTATAATTCACCCCTCCACTTT.

The chain links TRBV11-2 to TRBJ1-6; maybe TRBD1 (5 bases). The germline V gene encodes CDR1 SGHAT and CDR2 FQNNGV. Deletions cut 8 bases from V and 10 bases from J, with 18 bases between. The CDR3 is 14 amino acids. The CDR3 loop is CASQLGGVRSPLHF. The CDR3 nucleotides read TGTGCCAGCCAGCTTGGGGGGGTTCGGTCACCCCTCCACTTT.

The chain has TRBV24-1 and TRBJ1-2; TRBD1 agrees at 7 bases. CDR3 length: 15 residues. Trimming cost V 5 bases and J 8 bases; bases outside gene matches: 13. CDR1 and CDR2 (germline): KGHDR, SFDVKD. The CDR3, as DNA: TGTGCCACCAGTGGGGGAGACAGGGTCTCGCAAGGCTACACCTTC. This translates into CATSGGDRVSQGYTF.

Details on this clone: This CDR3 is also generated by other DNA sequences in the sample. This chain links TRBV2 with TRBJ1-2; weak D call: TRBD1 (5 bases). Trimming removed 3 bases at V and 4 bases at J, with 6 bases between. Looked up from germline, CDR1 is SNHLY and CDR2 is FYNNEI. CDR3 length equals 12 residues. The DNA of the CDR3 is TGTGCCAGCAGTGACGACAGCTATGGCTACACCTTC. Its translation: CASSDDSYGYTF.

This rearrangement joins TRBV27 to TRBJ2-5; the match to TRBD1 covers 9 bases. The trim removed 6 bases at V and 5 bases at J, leaving 1 base unmatched. Germline-derived CDR1 and CDR2 are MNHEY and SMNVEV (reference sequence). The CDR3 extends over 12 amino acids. This CDR3 is CASRDRGETQYF. The CDR3 DNA sequence: TGTGCCAGCAGGGACAGGGGTGAGACCCAGTACTTC.

The chain employs TRBV7-2 and TRBJ2-3; D perhaps matches TRBD2 (6 bases). CDR1 and CDR2 from the germline V gene are SGHTA and FQGNSA. V was trimmed by 1 base and J by 7 bases, leaving 15 bases between them. The CDR3 loop spans 15 amino acids. CDR3 coding DNA: TGTGCCAGCAGCTTAGACCGGGAGTCTGGATATACGCAGTATTTT. It encodes CASSLDRESGYTQYF.

The V gene is TRBV28, the J gene TRBJ2-2, with D possibly being TRBD2 (5 bases). The CDR3 contains 14 residues. Germline lookup yields CDR1 MDHEN and CDR2 SYDVKM. V shed 1 base and J shed 6 bases, with 9 bases lying between them. CDR3 nucleotides: TGTGCCAGCAGTTTATCCGCGGGTTCCGGGGAGCTGTTTTTT. Residues: CASSLSAGSGELFF.

The V gene is TRBV25-1, the J gene TRBJ2-3; D gene ambiguous. The CDR3 is made up of 11 amino acids. The V and J ends lost 7 bases and 3 bases respectively, with 5 bases between them. Germline V CDR1 and CDR2: MGHDK, SYGVNS. The CDR3 reads CASKTTDTQYF. As DNA, the CDR3 is TGTGCCAGCAAGACTACAGATACGCAGTATTTT.

The chain joins TRBV6-2 or TRBV6-3 to TRBJ1-1; 7 nucleotides line up with TRBD1. The CDR3 consists of 15 residues. Trimming cost V 4 bases and J 3 bases; bases outside gene matches: 8. Germline assignment: CDR1 MNHEY and CDR2 SVGEGT. CDR3 DNA: TGTGCCAGCAGTTCCCGGGACAGCGGTTACACTGAAGCTTTCTTT. It encodes CASSSRDSGYTEAFF.

The genes are TRBV27 and TRBJ1-2, with a possible D match to TRBD1 (5 bases). Trimming cost V 6 bases and J 2 bases, with 10 bases left between them. There are 13 residues in the CDR3. The germline V gene encodes CDR1 MNHEY and CDR2 SMNVEV (reference sequence). The CDR3 DNA reads TGTGCCAGCAGCCCGGGGGGGAACTATGGCTACACCTTC. Amino acids: CASSPGGNYGYTF.

The chain joins TRBV19 to TRBJ1-2; 12 nucleotides agree with TRBD1. This CDR3 contains 15 residues. CDR1 and CDR2 from the germline V gene are LNHDA and SQIVND (reference sequence). V shed 3 bases, J shed 4 bases, and the junction held 3 bases outside the gene matches. CDR3 coding DNA: TGTGCCAGTAGTATCGGGGACAGGGGGCCCTATGGCTACACCTTC. Translating it yields CASSIGDRGPYGYTF.

The chain has TRBV2 and TRBJ2-7, with TRBD2 matching over 16 bases. The V and J ends lost 6 bases and 6 bases, in that order; junction bases with no gene match: 5. The V gene's germline CDR1 is SNHLY and CDR2 FYNNEI. The CDR3 is 15 amino acids. In nucleotides, the CDR3 is TGTGCCAGCAGGGGGACTAGCGGGAGGGTTGGCGAGCAGTACTTC. It translates to CASRGTSGRVGEQYF.

V and J are TRBV28 and TRBJ2-7; 9 bases are shared with TRBD1. The ends lost 6 bases at V and 2 bases at J; junction bases unmatched: 14. The CDR3 has 17 residues. Germline CDR1 is MDHEN and CDR2 is SYDVKM. The CDR3 protein is CASRVIPGQGVTYEQYF. The CDR3 DNA reads as TGTGCCAGCAGAGTCATCCCGGGACAGGGAGTGACCTACGAGCAGTACTTC.

The gene calls are TRBV6-2 or TRBV6-3 and TRBJ2-5; 10 bases are a match to TRBD2. The CDR3 sequence is 15 residues long. The germline CDR1 and CDR2 sequences are MNHEY and SVGEGT. V lost 5 bases, J lost 4 bases, and 7 bases stayed unmatched. CDR3 loop: CASSLAGAYGETQYF. For the CDR3, the DNA is TGTGCCAGCAGTCTAGCGGGAGCGTATGGAGAGACCCAGTACTTC.

The V gene is TRBV18, the J gene TRBJ2-1; a possible D gene is TRBD2 (5 bases). The CDR3 is made up of 17 amino acids. Trimming left V 3 bases short and J 0 bases short, with 15 bases between. Germline V gives CDR1 KGHSH, CDR2 LQKENI. In DNA, the CDR3 is TGTGCCAGCTCACCTTCTCGTCAAGCGGCCTCCTACAATGAGCAGTTCTTC. Translation gives CASSPSRQAASYNEQFF.

The J gene is TRBJ2-7, the V gene TRBV6-5; maybe TRBD2 (6 bases). CDR3 length equals 12 residues. The V end lost 8 bases, the J end lost 4 bases, and 12 bases lay between the germline ends. CDR1 is MNHEY and CDR2 is SVGAGI in the germline V gene. CDR3 sequence (DNA): TGTGCCAGCGGGCAGCTAGCGTACGAGCAGTACTTC. It is translated as CASGQLAYEQYF.

CDR3 in amino acids: CASSYEGETEAFF. Written as DNA, the CDR3 is TGTGCCAGCAGTTACGAGGGTGAAACTGAAGCTTTCTTT. The rearrangement uses TRBV6-5 and TRBJ1-1, with D unclear. The CDR3 is 13 amino acids. Trimming took off 2 bases at V and 5 bases at J, with 9 bases between the two ends. Germline loops: CDR1 MNHEY, CDR2 SVGAGI.

The chain combines TRBV24-1 with TRBJ2-7; TRBD1 matches at 11 bases. Looked up from germline, CDR1 is KGHDR and CDR2 is SFDVKD. This CDR3 comprises 16 residues. With V trimmed by 3 bases and J by 1 base, 4 bases remained unmatched. The CDR3 DNA is TGTGCCACCAGTGATCCCGGGGACAGGGGGTCCTACGAGCAGTACTTC. It specifies CATSDPGDRGSYEQYF.